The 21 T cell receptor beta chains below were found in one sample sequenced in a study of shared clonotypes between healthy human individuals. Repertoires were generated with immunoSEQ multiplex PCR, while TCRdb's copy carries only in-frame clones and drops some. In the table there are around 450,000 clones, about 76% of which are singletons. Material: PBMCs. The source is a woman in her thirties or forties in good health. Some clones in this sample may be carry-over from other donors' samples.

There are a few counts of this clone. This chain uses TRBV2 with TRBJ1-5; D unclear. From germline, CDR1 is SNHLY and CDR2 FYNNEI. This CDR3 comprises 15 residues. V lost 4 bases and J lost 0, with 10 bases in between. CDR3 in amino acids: CASSVSPYSNQPQHF. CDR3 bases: TGTGCCAGCAGTGTTAGTCCTTATAGCAATCAGCCCCAGCATTTT.

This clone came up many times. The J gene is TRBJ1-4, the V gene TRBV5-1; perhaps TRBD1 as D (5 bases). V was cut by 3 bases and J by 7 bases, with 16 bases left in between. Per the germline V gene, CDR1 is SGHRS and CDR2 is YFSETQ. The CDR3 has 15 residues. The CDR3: CASSSSGGVGEKLFF. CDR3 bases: TGCGCCAGCAGCTCCTCTGGGGGGGTCGGTGAAAAACTGTTTTTT.

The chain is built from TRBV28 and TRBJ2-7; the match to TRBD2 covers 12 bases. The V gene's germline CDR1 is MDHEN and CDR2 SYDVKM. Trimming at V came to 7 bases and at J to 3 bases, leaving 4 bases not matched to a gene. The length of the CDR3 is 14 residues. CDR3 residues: CASNPGLAGYEQYF. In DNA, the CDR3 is TGTGCCAGCAACCCGGGACTAGCGGGCTACGAGCAGTACTTC.

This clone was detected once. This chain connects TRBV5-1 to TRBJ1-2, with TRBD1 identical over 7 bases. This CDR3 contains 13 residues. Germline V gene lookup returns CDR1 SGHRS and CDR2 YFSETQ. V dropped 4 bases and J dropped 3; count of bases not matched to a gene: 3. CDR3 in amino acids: CASSRTGDYGYTF. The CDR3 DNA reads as TGCGCCAGCAGCCGTACAGGGGACTATGGCTACACCTTC.

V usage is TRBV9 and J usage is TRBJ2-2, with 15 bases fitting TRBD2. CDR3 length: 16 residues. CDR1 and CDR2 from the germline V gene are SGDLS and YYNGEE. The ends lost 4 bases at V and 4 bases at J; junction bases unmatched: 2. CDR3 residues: CASSTGLAGGTGELFF. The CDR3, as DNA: TGTGCCAGCAGCACGGGACTAGCGGGAGGCACCGGGGAGCTGTTTTTT.

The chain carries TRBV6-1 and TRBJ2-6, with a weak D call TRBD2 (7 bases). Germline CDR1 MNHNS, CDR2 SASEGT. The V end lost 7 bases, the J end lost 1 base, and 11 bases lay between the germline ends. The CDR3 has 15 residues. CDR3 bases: TGTGCCAGCATCCGGGGGGCATCTGGGGCCAACGTCCTGACTTTC. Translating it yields CASIRGASGANVLTF.

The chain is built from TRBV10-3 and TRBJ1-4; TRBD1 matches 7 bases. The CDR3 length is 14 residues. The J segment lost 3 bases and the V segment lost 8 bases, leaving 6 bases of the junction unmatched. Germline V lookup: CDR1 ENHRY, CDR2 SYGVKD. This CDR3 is CAIGLQGPNEKLFF. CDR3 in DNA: TGTGCCATCGGGTTACAGGGGCCTAATGAAAAACTGTTTTTT.

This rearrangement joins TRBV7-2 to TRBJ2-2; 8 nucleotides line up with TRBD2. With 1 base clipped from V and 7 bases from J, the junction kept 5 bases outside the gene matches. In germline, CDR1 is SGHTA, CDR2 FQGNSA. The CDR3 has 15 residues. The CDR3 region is CASSLDAGRDGELFF. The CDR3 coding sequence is TGTGCCAGCAGCTTAGATGCCGGGAGGGACGGGGAGCTGTTTTTT. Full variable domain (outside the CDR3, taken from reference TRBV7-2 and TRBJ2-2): GAGVSQSPSNKVTEKGKDVELRCDPISGHTALYWYRQSLGQGLEFLIYFQGNSAPDKSGLPSDRFSAERTGGSVSTLTIQRTQQEDSAVYLCASSLDAGRDGELFFGEGSRLTVL.

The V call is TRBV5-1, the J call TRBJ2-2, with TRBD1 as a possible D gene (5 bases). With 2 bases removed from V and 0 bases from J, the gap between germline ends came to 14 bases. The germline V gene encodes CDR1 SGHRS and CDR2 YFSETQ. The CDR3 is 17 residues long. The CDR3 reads CASSLGHGGANTGELFF. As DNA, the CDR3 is TGCGCCAGCAGCTTAGGACACGGCGGAGCGAACACCGGGGAGCTGTTTTTT.

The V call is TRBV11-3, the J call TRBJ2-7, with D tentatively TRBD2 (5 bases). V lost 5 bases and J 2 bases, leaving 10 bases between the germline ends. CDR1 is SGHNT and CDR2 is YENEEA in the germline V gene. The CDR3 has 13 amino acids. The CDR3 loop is CASSTDGAYEQYF. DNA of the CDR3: TGTGCCAGCAGCACCGACGGGGCCTACGAGCAGTACTTC.

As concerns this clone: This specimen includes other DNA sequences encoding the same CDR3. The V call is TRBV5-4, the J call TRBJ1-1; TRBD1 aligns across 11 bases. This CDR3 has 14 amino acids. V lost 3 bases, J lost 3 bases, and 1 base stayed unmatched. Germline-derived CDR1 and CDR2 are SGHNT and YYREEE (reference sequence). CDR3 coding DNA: TGTGCCAGCAGCTGGGGACAGGGGGACACTGAAGCTTTCTTT. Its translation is CASSWGQGDTEAFF.

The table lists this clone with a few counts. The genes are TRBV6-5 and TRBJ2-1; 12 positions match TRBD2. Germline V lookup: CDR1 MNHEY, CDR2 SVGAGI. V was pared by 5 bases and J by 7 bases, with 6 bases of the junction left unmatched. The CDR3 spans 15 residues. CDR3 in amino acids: CASSKTSGRGNEQFF. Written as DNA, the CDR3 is TGTGCCAGCAGTAAGACTAGCGGGAGAGGTAATGAGCAGTTCTTC.

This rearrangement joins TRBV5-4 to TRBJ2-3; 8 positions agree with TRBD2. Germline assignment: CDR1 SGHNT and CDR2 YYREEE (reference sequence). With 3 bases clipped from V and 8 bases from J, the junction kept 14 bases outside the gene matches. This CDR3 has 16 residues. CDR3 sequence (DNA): TGTGCCAGCAGCTGCGAGGGGACTAGGGCACAGTGTACGCAGTATTTT. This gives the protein CASSCEGTRAQCTQYF.

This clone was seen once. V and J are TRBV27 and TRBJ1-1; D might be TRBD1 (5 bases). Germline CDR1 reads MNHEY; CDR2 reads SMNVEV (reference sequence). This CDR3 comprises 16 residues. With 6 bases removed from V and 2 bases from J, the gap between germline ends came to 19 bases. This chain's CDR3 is CASRLTLTAVNTEAFF. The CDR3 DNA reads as TGTGCCAGCAGACTGACCCTGACAGCGGTTAACACTGAAGCTTTCTTT.

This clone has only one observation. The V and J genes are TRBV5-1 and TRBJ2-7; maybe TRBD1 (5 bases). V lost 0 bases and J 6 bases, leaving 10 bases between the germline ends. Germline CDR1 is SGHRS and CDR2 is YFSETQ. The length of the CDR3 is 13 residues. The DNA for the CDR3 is TGCGCCAGCAGCTTGGACTTGGGGCGCGAGCAGTACTTC. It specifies CASSLDLGREQYF.

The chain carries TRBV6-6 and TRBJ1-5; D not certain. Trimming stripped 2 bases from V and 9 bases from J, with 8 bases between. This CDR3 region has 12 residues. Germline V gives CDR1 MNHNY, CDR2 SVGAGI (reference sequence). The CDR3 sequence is CASSYPLGPQHF. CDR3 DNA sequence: TGTGCCAGCAGTTACCCGTTAGGGCCCCAGCATTTT.

CDR3 protein: CASRGQETQYF. DNA for the CDR3: TGTGCCAGCAGGGGCCAGGAGACCCAGTACTTC. The chain carries TRBV28 and TRBJ2-5; D is ambiguous. The CDR3 is 11 residues long. Germline CDR1 reads MDHEN; CDR2 reads SYDVKM. The ends were cut back, 6 bases at V and 5 bases at J, with 7 bases in the middle.

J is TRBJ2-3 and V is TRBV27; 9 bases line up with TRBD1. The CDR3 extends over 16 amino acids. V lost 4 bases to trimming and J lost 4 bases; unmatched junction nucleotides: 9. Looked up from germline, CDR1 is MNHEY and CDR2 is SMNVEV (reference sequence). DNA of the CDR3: TGTGCCAGCAGTTACGGACAGGGGTGGGGGCCAGATACGCAGTATTTT. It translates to CASSYGQGWGPDTQYF.

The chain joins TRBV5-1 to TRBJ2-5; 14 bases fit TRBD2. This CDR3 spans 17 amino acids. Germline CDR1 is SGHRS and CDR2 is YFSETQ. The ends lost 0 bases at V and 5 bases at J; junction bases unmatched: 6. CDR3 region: CASSLEPTSGRAETQYF. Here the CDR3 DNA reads TGCGCCAGCAGCTTGGAACCGACTAGCGGGAGGGCGGAGACCCAGTACTTC.

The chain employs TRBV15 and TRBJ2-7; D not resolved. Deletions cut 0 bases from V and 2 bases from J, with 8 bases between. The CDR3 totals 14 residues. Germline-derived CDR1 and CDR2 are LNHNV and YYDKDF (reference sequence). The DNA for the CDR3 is TGTGCCACCAGCAGAGATGGATTTGCCTACGAGCAGTACTTC. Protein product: CATSRDGFAYEQYF.

For the CDR3, the DNA is TGTGCCAGCAGACCTAACATAGCGGGATACACAGATACGCAGTATTTT. Translating it yields CASRPNIAGYTDTQYF. This sequence joins TRBV27 and TRBJ2-3, with TRBD2 matching over 8 bases. Germline trimming cut 6 bases from V and 2 bases from J; bases unmatched to any gene: 10. The CDR3 loop spans 16 amino acids. CDR1 MNHEY and CDR2 SMNVEV come from the germline V gene (reference sequence).